This TCR beta chain originates from a study of T-cell memory formation after mild COVID-19. Study-level results: Researchers could not confirm that second-wave clones peaking on day 37 targeted SARS-CoV-2. For contracting clones, CD4+ ones sat mainly in CM and EM, CD8+ in EMRA.

Concerning this clonotype itself: What it recognizes is unknown.

TCRdb re-analysed the 5' RACE reads in MiXCR, keeping a single row per CDR3 protein. Among roughly 240,000 distinct CDR3 sequences listed, under 20% were seen once. This CDR3 region has 15 residues. Germline-derived CDR1 and CDR2 are GTSNPN and SVGIG (reference sequence). The junction had 7 bases not matched to a gene; V was cut back by 0 bases and J by 9 bases. The chain links TRBV30 to TRBJ1-6; 8 nucleotides line up with TRBD1. Material for sequencing was PBMCs or a T cell subset sorted from them (not recorded which). The receptor was isolated from a man younger than 30 who had mild COVID-19 (a few samples of this study predate the infection). Cell type and time point are not known. Written as DNA, the CDR3 is TGTGCCTGGAGTGTACTGGACAGGGTGGGTTCACCCCTCCACTTT. Amino acid sequence: CAWSVLDRVGSPLHF.